One sample yielded the 14 T cell receptor beta chains listed below, sequenced in a study of T cell responses to AZD1222 COVID-19 vaccine. Data came from immunoSEQ multiplex PCR; TCRdb stores just in-frame clones and leaves some out. The sample contains approximately 160,000 clones, around 88% of which appear only once. The sequences come from peripheral blood, collected on day 0 of MenACWY control vaccination. Every receptor here comes from an adult in good health.

This sequence joins TRBV9 and TRBJ2-7; no clear D. From germline, CDR1 is SGDLS and CDR2 YYNGEE. The CDR3 contains 15 residues. V was trimmed by 4 bases and J by 0 bases, leaving 14 bases between them. The CDR3 DNA follows: TGTGCCAGCAGCCCAGAGGCGGACCTCTCCTACGAGCAGTACTTC. It codes for CASSPEADLSYEQYF.

The V and J genes are TRBV7-8 and TRBJ2-2, with unresolved D. Germline CDR1 is SGHVS and CDR2 is FQNEAQ. The ends were cut back, 4 bases at V and 3 bases at J, with 15 bases in the middle. The CDR3 runs to 16 residues. CDR3 residues: CASSSRTGLDTGELFF. The DNA for the CDR3 is TGTGCCAGCAGCTCGCGAACCGGATTAGACACCGGGGAGCTGTTTTTT.

The chain joins TRBV5-1 to TRBJ2-3, with TRBD2 identical over 9 bases. The germline V gene has CDR1 SGHRS and CDR2 YFSETQ. V shed 1 base and J 0 bases; nucleotides not matched to a gene: 3. This CDR3 spans 16 amino acids. The CDR3 sequence is CASSLRGGASTDTQYF. CDR3 DNA: TGCGCCAGCAGCTTGCGCGGGGGGGCAAGCACAGATACGCAGTATTTT. Complete variable domain (other parts from reference TRBV5-1 and TRBJ2-3): KAGVTQTPRYLIKTRGQQVTLSCSPISGHRSVSWYQQTPGQGLQFLFEYFSETQRNKGNFPGRFSGRQFSNSRSEMNVSTLELGDSALYLCASSLRGGASTDTQYFGPGTRLTVL.

The J gene is TRBJ2-5, the V gene TRBV11-3, with TRBD1 matching over 9 bases. CDR3 length: 17 amino acids. Germline loops: CDR1 SGHNT, CDR2 YENEEA. Losses at the gene ends were 3 bases for V and 5 bases for J; bases not matched to a gene: 13. The CDR3, as DNA: TGTGCCAGCAGCTTGGAGGGGACGACAGGGGGTCTGGAGACCCAGTACTTC. The encoded protein is CASSLEGTTGGLETQYF.

This chain connects TRBV11-3 to TRBJ2-3, with 7 bases matching TRBD1. The V gene end was trimmed by 4 bases and the J gene end by 3 bases; junction bases not matched to a gene: 13. The CDR3 consists of 17 residues. CDR1 and CDR2 (germline): SGHNT, YENEEA. The CDR3 bases are TGTGCCAGCAGCTCCAGGGACAGCTCTGTTTATACAGATACGCAGTATTTT. It yields the protein CASSSRDSSVYTDTQYF.

The chain couples TRBV4-2 to TRBJ2-7; TRBD1 matches 7 bases. Germline CDR1 and CDR2: LGHNA and YNFKEQ. The CDR3 consists of 15 residues. Germline trimming cut 4 bases from V and 0 bases from J; bases unmatched to any gene: 6. DNA for the CDR3: TGTGCCAGCAGCCGAGGGGACAGTCCCTCCTACGAGCAGTACTTC. Amino acid sequence: CASSRGDSPSYEQYF.

Turning to this clone: The junction does not match germline at one end; this may be a read error. The DNA of the CDR3 is TGTGCTAGCAGCCGGTCTAGCGGGAGCTCCTACAATGAGCAGTTCTTC. It encodes CASSRSSGSSYNEQFF. This rearrangement joins TRBV7-7 to TRBJ2-1; 10 bases line up with TRBD2. CDR1 and CDR2 from the germline V gene are SSHAT and FNYEAQ (reference sequence). The CDR3 has 16 residues.

The chain joins TRBV5-6 to TRBJ1-5; D is undetermined. The CDR3 totals 16 residues. Trimming removed 3 bases at V and 0 bases at J, with 13 bases between. The germline gives CDR1 SGHDT, CDR2 YYEEEE. CDR3 residues: CASSSGPLYSNQPQHF. As DNA, the CDR3 is TGTGCCAGCAGCTCCGGTCCATTGTATAGCAATCAGCCCCAGCATTTT.

To note about this clone: The sample carries other DNA sequences with the same CDR3. The chain combines TRBV18 with TRBJ1-1; D possibly corresponds to TRBD1 (5 bases). There are 14 residues in the CDR3. Germline values: CDR1 KGHSH, CDR2 LQKENI. V gave up 3 bases and J gave up 2 bases, with 10 bases separating them. This chain's CDR3 is CASSPLQVNTEAFF. CDR3 nucleotides: TGTGCCAGCTCACCCCTACAGGTAAACACTGAAGCTTTCTTT. The whole variable domain, filled in from reference TRBV18 and TRBJ1-1, reads NAGVMQNPRHLVRRRGQEARLRCSPMKGHSHVYWYRQLPEEGLKFMVYLQKENIIDESGMPKERFSAEFPKEGPSILRIQQVVRGDSAAYFCASSPLQVNTEAFFGQGTRLTVV.

The rearrangement links TRBV7-9 to TRBJ2-7, with D perhaps given as TRBD1 or TRBD2 (5 bases each). The V end was cut by 5 bases, the J end by 1 base, with 12 bases between. Germline V lookup: CDR1 SEHNR, CDR2 FQNEAQ (reference sequence). The CDR3 has 14 amino acids. The CDR3 region has the DNA TGTGCCAGCAGCCTTAGGGGAGTTTCCTACGAGCAGTACTTC. Protein product: CASSLRGVSYEQYF. The full variable domain, rest sourced from reference TRBV7-9 and TRBJ2-7, is DTGVSQNPRHKITKRGQNVTFRCDPISEHNRLYWYRQTLGQGPEFLTYFQNEAQLEKSRLLSDRFSAERPKGSFSTLEIQRTEQGDSAMYLCASSLRGVSYEQYFGPGTRLTVT.

The chain couples TRBV4-3 to TRBJ1-6, with a weak D call TRBD1 (5 bases). This CDR3 comprises 15 residues. CDR1 and CDR2 (germline): LGHNA, YSLEER. The V gene lost 2 bases and the J gene lost 8 bases, with 13 bases spanning the gap. The CDR3 protein is CASSQKGFRDSPLHF. CDR3 bases: TGCGCCAGCAGCCAAAAAGGGTTCAGGGATTCACCCCTCCACTTT.

As regards this clone: The sample carries other DNA sequences with the same CDR3. The chain recombines TRBV19 with TRBJ2-1; D uncertain. There are 13 residues in the CDR3. CDR1 LNHDA and CDR2 SQIVND come from the germline V gene (reference sequence). V gave up 3 bases and J gave up 0 bases, with 3 bases separating them. CDR3 in amino acids: CASSISSYNEQFF. CDR3 in DNA: TGTGCCAGTAGTATCAGCTCCTACAATGAGCAGTTCTTC.

The chain couples TRBV9 to TRBJ2-1; TRBD2 aligns across 9 bases. The CDR3 is 17 residues long. The ends lost 0 bases at V and 5 bases at J; junction bases unmatched: 9. Germline V gene sequence: CDR1 SGDLS, CDR2 YYNGEE. CDR3 region: CASSVAKREVQNNEQFF. CDR3 in DNA: TGTGCCAGCAGCGTAGCGAAGCGGGAGGTTCAGAACAATGAGCAGTTCTTC.

This clone turned up a few times. The chain has TRBV7-2 and TRBJ2-1; unclear D gene. The CDR3 sequence is 13 residues long. Germline lookup yields CDR1 SGHTA and CDR2 FQGNSA. V lost 1 base, J lost 1 base, and 2 bases lay in between. CDR3: CASSLESYNEQFF. CDR3 nucleotide sequence: TGTGCCAGCAGCTTAGAGTCCTACAATGAGCAGTTCTTC.